This TCR beta chain was sequenced in a study of beta chain features in type 1 diabetes. Study-level background: The patient and healthy donor groups were comparable for age, gender and cell yields. General study findings and limits: The naive, central memory and Treg TCRB repertoires showed an apparent similarity that was greater among patients than among healthy donors.

This clone appeared a few times. Its antigen remains unknown. The study reverse transcribed the entire isolated RNA, so it sequenced expressed TCRB transcripts. The data were produced by immunoSEQ multiplex PCR, yet TCRdb's version contains in-frame clones alone and is incomplete. The sample contains over 120,000 clones, over 9.5% of which appear only once. After removal of 0 bases from V and 2 bases from J, the junction contained 2 bases not matched to a gene. Germline V lookup: CDR1 SGHRS, CDR2 YFSETQ. The CDR3 consists of 15 residues. CD4+ naive, central memory, regulatory and stem cell-like memory cells were sorted via CD45RO/CCR7/CD25/CD127/CD95/CD27. Sorting produced populations that all topped 98% purity.

Sequenced input: naive CD4+ T cells from blood. The V call is TRBV5-1, the J call TRBJ2-1; TRBD1 matches at 7 bases. The TCR sequence derives from a man between 18 and 29 years old in good health. DNA for the CDR3: TGCGCCAGCAGCTTGGGGGACAGTACCTACAATGAGCAGTTCTTC. It is translated as CASSLGDSTYNEQFF.